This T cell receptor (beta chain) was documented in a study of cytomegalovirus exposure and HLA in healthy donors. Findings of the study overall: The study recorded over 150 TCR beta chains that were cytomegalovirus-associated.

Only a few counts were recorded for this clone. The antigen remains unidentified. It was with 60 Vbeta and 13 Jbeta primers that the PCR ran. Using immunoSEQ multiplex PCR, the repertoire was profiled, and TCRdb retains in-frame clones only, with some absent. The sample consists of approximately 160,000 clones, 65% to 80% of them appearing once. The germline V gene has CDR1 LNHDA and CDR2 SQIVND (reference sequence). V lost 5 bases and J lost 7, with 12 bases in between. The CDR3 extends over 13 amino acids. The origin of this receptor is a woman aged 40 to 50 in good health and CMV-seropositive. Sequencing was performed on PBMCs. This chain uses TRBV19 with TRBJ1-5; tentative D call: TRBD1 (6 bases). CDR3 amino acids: CASSFQGTQPQHF. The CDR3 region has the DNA TGTGCCAGTAGTTTCCAGGGGACACAGCCCCAGCATTTT.